These T cell receptor beta chains were read from a single sample in a study of T cell changes during pregnancy in multiple sclerosis. Using immunoSEQ multiplex PCR, the repertoire was profiled, and TCRdb retains in-frame clones only, with some absent. The data hold about 73,000 clones, with roughly 88% observed a single time. The input for sequencing was peripheral blood, taken after pregnancy. The receptors come from a female donor in good health, enrolled as a control in a pregnancy study. Each CDR3 is given with its conserved first and last residue. A D gene is named only where the DNA matches it firmly. A row's size may be missing; if present it is once, few, many or a size class.

>TRBD1|TRBJ1-2|few|TRBV10-3
CAISQGQLVGGYTF
TGTGCCATCAGTCAGGGACAGCTGGTGGGTGGCTACACCTTC
>TRBD2|TRBJ2-1|NA|TRBV10-3
CAISGGLEADEQFF
TGTGCCATCAGTGGAGGACTAGAGGCTGATGAGCAGTTCTTC
>TRBD1|TRBJ1-2|NA|TRBV6-1
CASGQGLGYTF
TGTGCCAGCGGACAGGGCCTCGGCTACACCTTC
>NA|TRBJ1-1|once|TRBV6-5
CASFDRLRDWTEAFF
TGTGCCAGCTTCGACCGGTTGAGGGATTGGACTGAAGCTTTCTTT
>NA|TRBJ1-2|NA|TRBV19
CASETARGSHGYTF
TGTGCCAGCGAAACGGCGAGGGGGTCGCATGGCTACACCTTC
>TRBD1|TRBJ1-2|NA|TRBV7-9
CASSLGGTGDYGYTF
TGTGCCAGCAGCTTAGGTGGGACAGGGGACTATGGCTACACCTTC
>TRBD1|TRBJ2-7|NA|TRBV7-9
CASSSASQTGRGHEQYF
TGTGCCAGCAGCTCAGCCAGTCAGACAGGGAGAGGCCACGAGCAGTACTTC
>TRBD2|TRBJ2-3|once|TRBV2
CASSEGGTNTDTQYF
TGTGCCAGCAGTGAGGGCGGGACTAACACAGATACGCAGTATTTT
>TRBD2|TRBJ2-1|NA|TRBV4-3
CASSHPLAGGKNEQFF
TGCGCCAGCAGCCACCCCCTAGCGGGGGGTAAGAATGAGCAGTTCTTC
>TRBD2|TRBJ2-7|NA|TRBV5-4
CASSLTSGVLKEQYF
TGTGCCAGCAGCTTGACTAGCGGGGTGTTAAAAGAGCAGTACTTC
>TRBD1|TRBJ1-2|NA|TRBV18
CASSPRGQGAGGGYTF
TGTGCCAGCTCACCAAGAGGACAGGGGGCCGGGGGTGGCTACACCTTC
>NA|TRBJ2-1|NA|TRBV30
CAREGSYNEQFF
TGTGCTCGGGAAGGGAGCTACAATGAGCAGTTCTTC
>NA|TRBJ2-7|NA|TRBV2
CASSLGNEQYF
TGTGCCAGCAGCCTTGGCAACGAGCAGTACTTC
>NA|TRBJ2-3|NA|TRBV7-6
CASSLAIPTATSTDTQYF
TGTGCCAGCAGCTTAGCTATTCCGACAGCCACTAGCACAGATACGCAGTATTTT
>TRBD1|TRBJ2-1|once|TRBV14
CASRGTGRPYNEQFF
TGTGCCAGCAGGGGGACAGGCAGACCCTACAATGAGCAGTTCTTC
>TRBD1|TRBJ1-2|NA|TRBV30
CAWRPQGAGGYTF
TGTGCCTGGAGGCCCCAGGGGGCGGGGGGCTACACCTTC
>NA|TRBJ2-3|once|TRBV29-1
CSVRQGTDTQYF
TGCAGCGTCCGACAGGGCACAGATACGCAGTATTTT
>NA|TRBJ2-3|NA|TRBV7-6
CASSLVVSGNPSTDTQYF
TGTGCCAGCAGCTTAGTGGTATCAGGGAACCCTAGCACAGATACGCAGTATTTT
>NA|TRBJ1-2|NA|TRBV10-3
CAIPGGATGNNGYTF
TGTGCCATCCCTGGGGGGGCCACAGGGAACAATGGCTACACCTTC
>NA|TRBJ1-1|NA|TRBV7-2
CASSSQGDTEAFF
TGTGCCAGCAGCTCGCAGGGTGACACTGAAGCTTTCTTT
>TRBD1|TRBJ1-1|NA|TRBV29-1
CSVENRGHGEAFF
TGCAGCGTTGAAAACAGGGGTCACGGTGAAGCTTTCTTT
>TRBD1|TRBJ1-3|NA|TRBV15
CATSRATGGSGNTIYF
TGTGCCACCAGCAGGGCGACAGGGGGCTCCGGAAACACCATATATTTT
>TRBD1|TRBJ2-4|NA|TRBV7-2
CASSLGTGGNIQYF
TGTGCCAGCAGCTTGGGGACAGGGGGAAACATTCAGTACTTC
>NA|TRBJ1-5|NA|TRBV7-8
CASSDPAGRLNQPQHF
TGTGCCAGCAGCGACCCGGCGGGCAGACTAAATCAGCCCCAGCATTTT
>TRBD2|TRBJ2-3|NA|TRBV19
CASSIAGGTDTQYF
TGTGCCAGTAGTATTGCGGGAGGGACAGATACGCAGTATTTT
>TRBD2|TRBJ2-7|NA|TRBV4-3
CASSPDFRGGRDEQYF
TGCGCCAGCAGCCCAGACTTTCGGGGGGGCCGGGACGAGCAGTACTTC
>TRBD1|TRBJ1-6|NA|TRBV5-4
CASSFGDSLNSPLHF
TGTGCCAGCAGCTTTGGGGACAGCCTTAATTCACCCCTCCACTTT
>NA|TRBJ2-3|NA|TRBV5-1
CASSSPGHGRSTDTQYF
TGCGCCAGCAGCTCACCGGGACACGGAAGATCCACAGATACGCAGTATTTT
>TRBD1|TRBJ2-7|NA|TRBV5-6
CASSLDYRGLDEQYF
TGTGCCAGCAGCTTGGATTACAGGGGGCTGGACGAGCAGTACTTC
>NA|TRBJ1-1|NA|TRBV30
CAWSLGGTEAFF
TGTGCCTGGAGCCTGGGAGGAACTGAAGCTTTCTTT
>TRBD1|TRBJ1-2|NA|TRBV9
CASGVGTGEYGYTF
TGTGCCAGCGGCGTCGGGACAGGGGAATATGGCTACACCTTC
>NA|TRBJ2-5|NA|TRBV30
CAWSVKRGLETQYF
TGTGCCTGGAGTGTAAAGCGAGGTTTGGAGACCCAGTACTTC
>NA|TRBJ2-3|NA|TRBV13
CASSSPGQGTDTQYF
TGTGCCAGCAGCTCTCCGGGACAAGGCACAGATACGCAGTATTTT
>NA|TRBJ2-7|NA|TRBV13
CASSPKGHPYEQYF
TGTGCCAGCAGCCCGAAGGGACACCCCTACGAGCAGTACTTC
>NA|TRBJ2-2|NA|TRBV11-3
CASSLELSVGGELFF
TGTGCCAGCAGCTTAGAACTTAGCGTCGGCGGGGAGCTGTTTTTT
>TRBD1|TRBJ1-2|NA|TRBV7-2
CASSLDRGTYGYTF
TGTGCCAGCAGCTTAGACAGGGGGACCTATGGCTACACCTTC
>NA|TRBJ1-1|many|TRBV6-1
CASRASMNTEAFF
TGTGCCAGCAGGGCCTCAATGAACACTGAAGCTTTCTTT
>NA|TRBJ2-1|NA|TRBV5-1
CASSLDGRNYNEQFF
TGCGCCAGCAGCTTGGATGGCCGAAACTACAATGAGCAGTTCTTC
>NA|TRBJ2-3|NA|TRBV30
CAWSVLAWGQYF
TGTGCCTGGAGTGTCCTAGCGTGGGGGCAGTATTTT
>NA|TRBJ2-3|NA|TRBV5-1
CASSLVGSGYTDTQYF
TGCGCCAGCAGCTTGGTTGGTAGCGGATACACAGATACGCAGTATTTT
>TRBD1|TRBJ2-7|NA|TRBV15
CATEKLGQGKYF
TGTGCCACCGAGAAGTTGGGACAGGGGAAATACTTC
>NA|TRBJ1-1|NA|TRBV9
CASSVGRNPSTEAFF
TGTGCCAGCAGCGTAGGGAGGAACCCAAGCACTGAAGCTTTCTTT
>TRBD1|TRBJ1-1|NA|TRBV5-1
CASSLAEGQGGFF
TGCGCCAGCAGCTTGGCCGAGGGACAGGGTGGCTTCTTT
>NA|TRBJ1-1|few|TRBV6-4
CASSRVSTEAFF
TGTGCCAGCAGCCGGGTTTCGACTGAAGCTTTCTTT
>NA|TRBJ2-2|NA|TRBV6-5
CASGRTGGELFF
TGTGCCAGCGGGAGGACGGGCGGGGAGCTGTTTTTT
>TRBD1|TRBJ1-6|once|TRBV7-2
CASSLATGGRNSPLHF
TGTGCCAGCAGCTTAGCGACAGGGGGCAGGAATTCACCCCTCCACTTT
>TRBD1|TRBJ2-7|NA|TRBV5-1
CASSSRTGISYEQYF
TGCGCCAGCAGCTCGCGGACAGGGATTTCCTACGAGCAGTACTTC
>TRBD1|TRBJ1-1|NA|TRBV6-6
CASSMTGDTEAFF
TGTGCCAGCAGCATGACAGGGGACACTGAAGCTTTCTTT
>NA|TRBJ2-7|NA|TRBV27
CASRNRGEQYF
TGTGCCAGCAGGAACCGAGGAGAGCAGTACTTC
>TRBD1|TRBJ1-5|NA|TRBV9
CASSPGGNSNQPQHF
TGTGCCAGCAGCCCAGGGGGGAACAGCAATCAGCCCCAGCATTTT
>NA|TRBJ1-4|NA|TRBV12-5
CASGDGATNEKLFF
TGTGCTAGTGGAGACGGGGCAACTAATGAAAAACTGTTTTTT
>NA|TRBJ1-1|NA|TRBV7-6
CASSLATGTGTEAFF
TGTGCCAGCAGCTTAGCTACAGGAACAGGGACTGAAGCTTTCTTT
>TRBD1|TRBJ2-4|NA|TRBV19
CASSIGQGAVKNIQYF
TGTGCCAGTAGTATAGGGCAGGGGGCCGTCAAAAACATTCAGTACTTC
>TRBD2|TRBJ2-7|NA|TRBV18
CASSRTSGNDYEQYF
TGTGCCAGCTCCCGGACTAGCGGGAATGACTACGAGCAGTACTTC
>TRBD1|TRBJ2-7|NA|TRBV6-5
CASSYRGQGNEQYF
TGTGCCAGCAGTTACCGAGGACAGGGCAACGAGCAGTACTTC